A selection of T cell receptor beta chains follows, all from one sample in a study of cytomegalovirus exposure and HLA in healthy donors. Produced via immunoSEQ multiplex PCR; TCRdb's table is partial and in-frame only. Of about 200,000 clones listed, about 80% are singletons. The sample taken for sequencing was PBMCs. These receptors came from a girl aged 5-17 years in good health and CMV-seronegative. Each CDR3 is given with its conserved first and last residue. The D gene is left open where the match is weak. Size values are once, few and many counts, or a class for expanded clones, and some rows have none.

>TRBD2|TRBV29-1|TRBJ2-1|NA
TGCAGCGCCATAGGTGGGGCGGGAGCCGTGGGGGAGCAGTTCTTC
CSAIGGAGAVGEQFF
>TRBD1|TRBV2|TRBJ1-2|NA
TGTGCCAGCAGTGACGGACAGGGCCCCTTCTATGGCTACACCTTC
CASSDGQGPFYGYTF
>NA|TRBV5-1|TRBJ1-1|NA
TGCGCCAGCAGCTTGTATGCAGGCCCCACTGAAGCTTTCTTT
CASSLYAGPTEAFF
>NA|TRBV7-8|TRBJ2-7|NA
TGTGCCAGCAGCTCCCCAGGGTCCCCCCTCTACGAGCAGTACTTC
CASSSPGSPLYEQYF
>NA|TRBV19|TRBJ1-1|NA
TGTGCCAGTATGGTCGCATCCTATACTGAAGCTTTCTTT
CASMVASYTEAFF
>NA|TRBV30|TRBJ1-5|NA
TGTGCCTGGACTAGCGGACAGTCCCTCAATCAGCCCCAGCATTTT
CAWTSGQSLNQPQHF
>TRBD1|TRBV25-1|TRBJ1-6|NA
TGTGCCAGCAGTGAAGCGACAGGGGGGCCCCTCCACTTT
CASSEATGGPLHF
>TRBD1|TRBV18|TRBJ1-2|NA
TGTGCCAGCTCGGCCGTTACAGGGGACTATGGCTACACCTTC
CASSAVTGDYGYTF
>NA|TRBV4-1|TRBJ2-6|NA
TGCGCCAGCAGCCAGGGGGCGGTAAGACCTGGGGCCAACGTCCTGACTTTC
CASSQGAVRPGANVLTF
>NA|TRBV9|TRBJ1-6|NA
TGTGCCAGCAGCGTCGGGATCGGTAGCGGTTCACCCCTCCACTTT
CASSVGIGSGSPLHF
>TRBD2|TRBV5-1|TRBJ2-2|NA
TGCGCCAGCAGCCCAGCGGGAGGGAGAACCGGGGAGCTGTTTTTT
CASSPAGGRTGELFF
>TRBD1|TRBV5-1|TRBJ2-2|few
TGCGCCAGCAGCTTGGTACAGGGGGCTGGCGGGGAGCTGTTTTTT
CASSLVQGAGGELFF
>NA|TRBV25-1|TRBJ1-1|NA
TGTGCCAGCAGGGGAGGACGGGCCCTCGCTTTCTTT
CASRGGRALAFF
>TRBD2|TRBV28|TRBJ2-5|NA
TGTGCCAGTATTAGCGGGGCCCAAGAGACCCAGTACTTC
CASISGAQETQYF
>TRBD2|TRBV19|TRBJ2-5|NA
TGTGCCAGTAGGGAAACGGGAGGGAGAGAGACCCAGTACTTC
CASRETGGRETQYF
>NA|TRBV7-3|TRBJ2-6|NA
TGTGCCACCCCATCGGTGGTATCTGGGGCCAACGTCCTGACTTTC
CATPSVVSGANVLTF
>NA|TRBV10-3|TRBJ2-7|NA
TGTGCCATCAGTGAGGTGGGGCCCTACGAGCAGTACTTC
CAISEVGPYEQYF
>NA|TRBV6-1|TRBJ2-7|few
TGTGCCAGCAGTGATGGGGGGAACGAGCAGTACTTC
CASSDGGNEQYF
>NA|TRBV7-8|TRBJ1-5|NA
TGTGCCAGCAGCTTGCTGGGCGGGGGGGGCAATCAGCCCCAGCATTTT
CASSLLGGGGNQPQHF
>TRBD2|TRBV5-4|TRBJ2-1|NA
TGTGCCAGCAGCTTGTTGGCTAGCGGGGGGGACAATGAGCAGTTCTTC
CASSLLASGGDNEQFF
>NA|TRBV29-1|TRBJ2-7|NA
TGCAGCGTTGAAGATCGAGTTTCCTACGAGCAGTACTTC
CSVEDRVSYEQYF
>TRBD2|TRBV2|TRBJ2-1|NA
TGTGCCAGCACCAAAAGCGGGATTACCCCCAATGAGCAGTTCTTC
CASTKSGITPNEQFF
>NA|TRBV5-4|TRBJ2-1|NA
TGTGCCAGCAGCGAAGCTAATAGACAGGATGGGCAGTTCTTC
CASSEANRQDGQFF
>NA|TRBV7-9|TRBJ2-2|NA
TGTGCCAGCAGACTGACAGAGAACACCGGGGAGCTGTTTTTT
CASRLTENTGELFF
>NA|TRBV6-6|TRBJ2-5|few
TGTGCCAGCAGTCCTACTAGCTGGGCGCGGGAGACCCAGTACTTC
CASSPTSWARETQYF
>TRBD1|TRBV27|TRBJ2-7|once
TGTGCCAGCAGTTTACAAGAGGGGGCCGTCTACGAGCAGTACTTC
CASSLQEGAVYEQYF
>NA|TRBV5-4|TRBJ2-1|NA
TGTGCCAGCAGCTTGGGCGGTCGACAGAGCTCCTACAATGAGCAGTTCTTC
CASSLGGRQSSYNEQFF
>NA|TRBV7-2|TRBJ2-7|NA
TGTGCCAGCAGCTTATCAAGAACGCGCGGTAGGGGCTCCTACGAGCAGTACTTC
CASSLSRTRGRGSYEQYF
>TRBD2|TRBV19|TRBJ2-7|NA
TGTGCCAGTAGGCTAGCGGCTTCTGGGTCCTACGAGCAGTACTTC
CASRLAASGSYEQYF
>TRBD2|TRBV5-1|TRBJ2-1|NA
TGCGCCAGCAGCTCGCCTAGCGGTTACAATGAGCAGTTCTTC
CASSSPSGYNEQFF
>NA|TRBV6-1|TRBJ2-7|NA
TGTGCCAGCAGTAGCGCCAGGGTCGAGCAGTACTTC
CASSSARVEQYF
>TRBD1|TRBV18|TRBJ1-5|NA
TGTGCCAGCTCACCAGGGGCAGGGGGAGATCAGCCCCAGCATTTT
CASSPGAGGDQPQHF
>TRBD1|TRBV7-9|TRBJ1-6|NA
TGTGCCAGCAGCCTAAGGGAGCAGGGGGGTGGTTCACCCCTCCACTTT
CASSLREQGGGSPLHF
>NA|TRBV10-3|TRBJ2-7|NA
TGTGCCATCAGTGGCGACAGATTCCACGAGCAGTACTTC
CAISGDRFHEQYF
>TRBD1|TRBV7-9|TRBJ1-2|NA
TGTGCCAGCAGCTATGTCCCGGGACAGGGGGACGATTCATATGGCTACACCTTC
CASSYVPGQGDDSYGYTF
>NA|TRBV6-6|TRBJ1-3|few
TGTGCCAGCAGTTACTCAGCGGGGGGCGGAAACACCATATATTTT
CASSYSAGGGNTIYF
>NA|TRBV6-6|TRBJ1-1|few
TGTGCCACCGGACTCGGGGGGCTCTCTGAAGCTTTCTTT
CATGLGGLSEAFF
>TRBD1|TRBV7-9|TRBJ1-2|NA
TGTGCCAGCAGCTTAGCGGGGGACAGGGGCTCCTTC
CASSLAGDRGSF
>NA|TRBV5-8|TRBJ1-3|NA
TGTGCCAGCAGCCTAGGGGGAGCTCAGGGTCCGAGAGGAAACACCATATATTTT
CASSLGGAQGPRGNTIYF
>TRBD1|TRBV5-4|TRBJ1-4|NA
TGTGCCAGCAGCTCCGCGACAGGGGCGGCAACTAATGAAAAACTGTTTTTT
CASSSATGAATNEKLFF
>NA|TRBV5-8|TRBJ1-3|NA
TGTGCCAGCAGCTTGGGAGGGACTGGAAACACCATATATTTT
CASSLGGTGNTIYF
>TRBD1|TRBV6-5|TRBJ2-1|NA
TGTGCCAGCAGTGTTCACAGGGGCGAGCAGTTCTTC
CASSVHRGEQFF
>TRBD1|TRBV9|TRBJ2-1|NA
TGTGCCAGCAGCGTACGGGACAGGGGGTTCAGTGAGCAGTTCTTC
CASSVRDRGFSEQFF
>NA|TRBV19|TRBJ1-5|once
TGTGCCAGTAGAGAGGCGGGAGGGAATTTTATACAGCCCCAGCATTTT
CASREAGGNFIQPQHF
>NA|TRBV19|TRBJ2-7|NA
TGTGCCAGTAGTATCACAGGGACCTACGAGCAGTACTTC
CASSITGTYEQYF
>TRBD1|TRBV7-2|TRBJ1-4|NA
TGTGCCAGCAGCTATGGACAGGGCTTAAAACTGTTTTTT
CASSYGQGLKLFF
>NA|TRBV9|TRBJ1-1|NA
TGTGCCAGCAGCGTAGGAGGAGCGGACGAAGCTTTCTTT
CASSVGGADEAFF
>TRBD1|TRBV27|TRBJ1-4|NA
TGTGCCAGCAGTTCTCCCAGGGGGCGAACTAATGAAAAACTGTTTTTT
CASSSPRGRTNEKLFF
>NA|TRBV5-1|TRBJ2-1|NA
TGCGCCAGCAGCTTGGGGCAGGTGGACAATGAGCAGTTCTTC
CASSLGQVDNEQFF
>NA|TRBV7-7|TRBJ2-1|NA
TGTGCCAGCAGCTTAGTGCAGGACAATGAGCAGTTCTTC
CASSLVQDNEQFF
>NA|TRBV27|TRBJ1-2|NA
TGTGCCAGCAGTACGGACGGGACACACTATGGCTACACCTTC
CASSTDGTHYGYTF
>NA|TRBV4-3|TRBJ1-2|few
TGCGCCAGCAGCCAAGTCGGGGGGGAAGGAAGTGGCTACACCTTC
CASSQVGGEGSGYTF
>NA|TRBV28|TRBJ2-1|NA
TGTGCCAGCAGTGCATCCAGCGGAAGCTCCTACAATGAGCAGTTCTTC
CASSASSGSSYNEQFF
>TRBD1|TRBV5-4|TRBJ2-1|NA
TGTGCCAGCAGTCGGGACAGCCGAACGCGCCTAGAGGGGCAGTTCTTC
CASSRDSRTRLEGQFF
>NA|TRBV29-1|TRBJ2-2|NA
TGCAGCGTTGGACTTTTGGGTGTCACCGGGGAGCTGTTTTTT
CSVGLLGVTGELFF
>TRBD1|TRBV2|TRBJ1-3|NA
TGTGCCAGCAGTAGGACAGGCGGCGGAAACACCATATATTTT
CASSRTGGGNTIYF
>NA|TRBV10-1|TRBJ1-4|NA
TGCGCCAGCAGTGAGTTTGTCGGAAAACTGTTTTTT
CASSEFVGKLFF
>NA|TRBV29-1|TRBJ2-3|NA
TGCAGCGCGGGGAGCACAGATACGCAGTATTTT
CSAGSTDTQYF
>NA|TRBV7-9|TRBJ2-7|NA
TGTGCCAGCAGCTTATGGCCGACAGTAGGCTACGAGCAGTACTTC
CASSLWPTVGYEQYF